This T cell receptor beta chain was retrieved from a study of blood T cell repertoires in COVID-19. Background on the study: Sites across the United States, Italy and Spain contributed samples from acute and convalescent COVID-19. Sample material is recorded as cDNA or gDNA derived from T cells, B-cell-depleted T cells, or PBMCs.

The CDR3 has 13 residues. Germline CDR1 is SEHNR and CDR2 is FQNEAQ (reference sequence). Trimming took 5 bases from V and 3 from J, leaving 11 bases between them. Profiling relied on immunoSEQ multiplex PCR, and the TCRdb table lists in-frame clones only, not all of them. The data show approximately 13,000 clones, roughly 80% seen once. The specimen was peripheral blood. The genes are TRBV7-9 and TRBJ2-7, with D tentatively TRBD2 (6 bases). The TCR comes from a human donor in a cohort sampled during active COVID-19. CDR3 residues: CASSVGLNYEQYF. The CDR3 bases are TGTGCCAGCAGCGTGGGACTGAACTACGAGCAGTACTTC.